These T cell receptor beta chains were read from a single sample in a study of blood T cell repertoires in COVID-19. The assay was immunoSEQ multiplex PCR, and TCRdb's table has in-frame clones only and misses some. The sample shows some 120,000 clones, approximately 88% of them seen only once. The sample comprised peripheral blood. These receptors all come from a man between 50 and 59 years old with acute or convalescent COVID-19. Both conserved end residues are part of each CDR3. The order of the fields is V gene, J gene, D gene, clone size, CDR3 protein, CDR3 DNA. A D gene is named only where the DNA matches it firmly. Size values are once, few and many counts, or a class for expanded clones, and some rows have none.

TRBV6-5	TRBJ2-7	TRBD2	NA	CASSTGLAGSLEQYF	TGTGCCAGCAGTACAGGACTAGCGGGGTCCCTAGAGCAGTACTTC
TRBV5-1	TRBJ2-1	NA	once	CASRLQGGSSYNEQFF	TGCGCCAGCAGATTGCAGGGCGGCAGCTCCTACAATGAGCAGTTCTTC
TRBV2	TRBJ2-5	NA	NA	CASHERQWSIETQYF	TGTGCCAGCCACGAACGGCAATGGAGTATAGAGACCCAGTACTTC
TRBV4-1	TRBJ2-1	NA	NA	CASSQDRGSEDNEQFF	TGCGCCAGCAGCCAAGATCGGGGTAGCGAAGACAATGAGCAGTTCTTC
TRBV24-1	TRBJ2-5	TRBD2	NA	CATSAGTSVKETQYF	TGTGCCACCAGTGCCGGGACTAGCGTTAAAGAGACCCAGTACTTC
TRBV7-8	TRBJ1-2	NA	NA	CASSLARVGNYGYTF	TGTGCCAGCAGCTTAGCGCGGGTGGGAAACTATGGCTACACCTTC
TRBV14	TRBJ1-3	NA	NA	CASSHLGGTSFSGNTIYF	TGTGCCAGCAGCCACCTTGGGGGGACTTCTTTCTCTGGAAACACCATATATTTT
TRBV19	TRBJ1-2	NA	NA	CASSNDGVYDYGYTF	TGTGCCAGTAGTAACGACGGAGTTTATGACTATGGCTACACCTTC
TRBV6-2/TRBV6-3	TRBJ2-7	NA	NA	CASSSLRGSYEQYF	TGTGCCAGCAGTTCACTCAGGGGATCCTACGAGCAGTACTTC
TRBV4-3	TRBJ1-6	NA	medium-sized	CASSPGQATYSPLHF	TGCGCCAGCAGCCCCGGACAAGCGACCTATTCACCCCTCCACTTT
TRBV27	TRBJ2-7	TRBD1	NA	CASSRGQGLNYEQYF	TGTGCCAGCAGCCGGGGACAGGGGCTAAACTACGAGCAGTACTTC
TRBV2	TRBJ2-2	TRBD2	NA	CASSVLASGPGAGELFF	TGTGCCAGCAGTGTTTTGGCTAGCGGCCCTGGGGCCGGGGAGCTGTTTTTT
TRBV7-9	TRBJ2-2	TRBD2	NA	CASSLTSGRADGELFF	TGTGCCAGCAGCTTAACTAGCGGGAGGGCCGACGGGGAGCTGTTTTTT
TRBV30	TRBJ1-5	NA	NA	CAWSSGRNQPQHF	TGTGCCTGGAGTAGTGGGCGCAATCAGCCCCAGCATTTT
TRBV19	TRBJ2-2	TRBD2	once	CASSIVTSGPTGELFF	TGTGCCAGTAGTATAGTTACTAGCGGGCCCACCGGGGAGCTGTTTTTT
TRBV2	TRBJ1-1	NA	once	CASRRGLNTEAFF	TGTGCCAGCAGGCGGGGCTTGAACACTGAAGCTTTCTTT
TRBV28	TRBJ2-7	TRBD2	NA	CASSALRGRAYEQYF	TGTGCCAGCAGTGCGCTACGCGGGAGGGCCTACGAGCAGTACTTC
TRBV19	TRBJ2-6	TRBD1	NA	CASTPRDRAAGANVLTF	TGTGCCAGCACACCACGGGACAGGGCCGCTGGGGCCAACGTCCTGACTTTC
TRBV9	TRBJ2-7	NA	NA	CASSVAGINEQYF	TGTGCCAGCAGCGTAGCAGGGATTAACGAGCAGTACTTC
TRBV14	TRBJ2-5	NA	NA	CASSSGIGGTQYF	TGTGCCAGCAGCTCAGGGATCGGGGGGACCCAGTACTTC
TRBV4-1	TRBJ1-1	TRBD1	NA	CASSPGGLGMNTEAFF	TGCGCCAGCAGCCCAGGGGGCTTAGGGATGAACACTGAAGCTTTCTTT
TRBV13	TRBJ2-1	TRBD2	NA	CASSLGRLAGGENNEQFF	TGTGCCAGCAGCTTAGGCAGGCTAGCGGGAGGCGAAAACAATGAGCAGTTCTTC
TRBV12-3/TRBV12-4	TRBJ2-7	NA	NA	CASSSHLAYEQYF	TGTGCCAGCAGTTCGCATCTAGCGTACGAGCAGTACTTC
TRBV12-5	TRBJ2-6	NA	NA	CASGLALLRGSGANVLTF	TGTGCTAGTGGTTTGGCCTTACTCCGAGGCTCTGGGGCCAACGTCCTGACTTTC
TRBV5-4	TRBJ2-5	NA	once	CASSEGQQQETQYF	TGTGCCAGCAGCGAAGGACAGCAACAAGAGACCCAGTACTTC
TRBV5-6	TRBJ2-7	NA	NA	CASSQGTAYRGNF	TGTGCCAGCAGCCAAGGGACCGCATATCGGGGGAACTTC
TRBV6-2/TRBV6-3	TRBJ2-7	TRBD1	NA	CASSYSITGGLSYEQYF	TGTGCCAGCAGTTACTCTATAACAGGGGGCCTCTCCTACGAGCAGTACTTC
TRBV7-7	TRBJ2-2	NA	few	CASSLAAGLATGELFF	TGTGCCAGCAGCTTAGCGGCTGGGCTAGCCACCGGGGAGCTGTTTTTT
TRBV13	TRBJ2-5	TRBD2	NA	CASSPSGRGLVETQYF	TGTGCCAGCAGCCCCTCGGGGAGGGGCTTGGTAGAGACCCAGTACTTC
TRBV7-9	TRBJ1-1	NA	NA	CASSTGLTEAFF	TGTGCCAGCAGCACAGGATTGACTGAAGCTTTCTTT
TRBV28	TRBJ2-7	NA	once	CASSPRGAYEQYF	TGTGCCAGCAGCCCTAGGGGCGCCTACGAGCAGTACTTC
TRBV5-6	TRBJ2-3	TRBD2	NA	CASSLLLATDTQYF	TGTGCCAGCAGCTTGTTACTAGCGACAGATACGCAGTATTTT
TRBV28	TRBJ2-7	TRBD2	NA	CASSPSLAGVTEQYF	TGTGCCAGCAGTCCCTCTCTGGCGGGAGTAACCGAGCAGTACTTC
TRBV27	TRBJ2-3	NA	once	CASSLQGGASTDTQYF	TGTGCCAGCAGTTTGCAAGGCGGAGCTAGCACAGATACGCAGTATTTT
TRBV19	TRBJ2-5	TRBD2	NA	CASSHPGLAQETQYF	TGTGCCAGTAGTCACCCCGGACTAGCGCAAGAGACCCAGTACTTC
TRBV21-1	TRBJ1-3	NA	few	CASSKTGDRTANTIYF	TGTGCCAGCAGCAAGACAGGGGACAGGACTGCAAACACCATATATTTT
TRBV2	TRBJ1-2	NA	NA	CASYYYLDRLKHYGYTF	TGTGCCAGCTACTATTACCTGGACAGACTCAAGCACTATGGCTACACCTTC
TRBV20-1	TRBJ1-1	NA	NA	CSASLGARVNTEAFF	TGCAGTGCTAGTTTGGGGGCGCGTGTGAACACTGAAGCTTTCTTT
TRBV5-1	TRBJ1-2	TRBD1	NA	CASTSQGGNGYTF	TGCGCCAGCACCTCACAGGGGGGCAATGGCTACACCTTC
TRBV6-1	TRBJ2-7	NA	NA	CASSEGGGVGDF	TGTGCCAGCAGTGAAGGGGGCGGAGTTGGGGACTTC
TRBV5-1	TRBJ2-7	TRBD2	NA	CASSDRSGRIEQYF	TGCGCCAGCTCGGATCGGAGCGGGAGGATCGAGCAGTACTTC
TRBV13	TRBJ2-3	NA	NA	CASSPRGLTSTDTQYF	TGTGCCAGCAGCCCCCGGGGACTGACTAGCACAGATACGCAGTATTTT
TRBV18	TRBJ2-1	NA	NA	CASSPTGSDNEQFF	TGTGCCAGCTCACCGACAGGTAGCGACAATGAGCAGTTCTTC
TRBV9	TRBJ2-5	TRBD2	NA	CASSPSGTASQTQYF	TGTGCCAGCAGCCCTAGCGGGACGGCCTCGCAGACCCAGTACTTC
TRBV7-2	TRBJ2-3	NA	NA	CASSANGEGGTQYF	TGTGCCAGCAGCGCAAACGGGGAAGGGGGTACGCAGTATTTT
TRBV5-1	TRBJ2-1	TRBD2	NA	CASSLLLAGVGYNEQFF	TGCGCCAGCAGCTTATTACTAGCGGGAGTGGGATACAATGAGCAGTTCTTC
TRBV9	TRBJ2-6	TRBD1	NA	CASSWTGSLSGANVLTF	TGTGCCAGCAGCTGGACAGGATCCCTTTCTGGGGCCAACGTCCTGACTTTC
TRBV5-3	TRBJ2-7	TRBD2	NA	CARSHSGSLLGQYF	TGTGCCAGAAGCCACAGCGGGAGCCTACTGGGGCAGTACTTC
TRBV24-1	TRBJ2-7	NA	NA	CATSDSGKTYEQYF	TGTGCCACCAGTGACTCGGGGAAAACCTACGAGCAGTACTTC
TRBV7-8	TRBJ2-7	NA	NA	CASSSPPGFTQYEQYF	TGTGCCAGCAGCTCACCGCCGGGATTTACCCAATACGAGCAGTACTTC
TRBV20-1	TRBJ1-1	NA	once	CSARDQEAFF	TGCAGTGCTCGTGACCAAGAAGCTTTCTTT
TRBV12-3/TRBV12-4	TRBJ2-5	NA	NA	CASSLRGETQYF	TGTGCCAGCAGTTTACGCGGAGAGACCCAGTACTTC
TRBV11-3	TRBJ1-2	NA	NA	CASSPRDIEGGAYGYTF	TGTGCCAGCAGCCCCCGGGACATCGAGGGTGGGGCTTATGGCTACACCTTC
TRBV5-5	TRBJ2-1	TRBD2	once	CASSLATSGVYNEQFF	TGTGCCAGCAGCTTGGCTACTAGCGGGGTTTACAATGAGCAGTTCTTC
TRBV5-6	TRBJ2-7	NA	NA	CASSLGPGQGKF	TGTGCCAGCAGCTTGGGCCCGGGACAAGGTAAATTC
TRBV7-9	TRBJ1-3	NA	NA	CASSLEPDTIYF	TGTGCCAGCAGCTTAGAACCGGACACCATATATTTT
TRBV30	TRBJ1-5	NA	NA	CAWSQRGAVNQPQHF	TGTGCCTGGAGCCAACGGGGGGCTGTCAATCAGCCCCAGCATTTT
TRBV24-1	TRBJ1-1	NA	NA	CATSDPNTEAFF	TGTGCCACCAGTGATCCTAACACTGAAGCTTTCTTT